The sequence of this T cell receptor beta chain was determined in a study of blood T cell repertoires in COVID-19. In the study overall: The United States, Italy and Spain were the sources of the acute and convalescent COVID-19 samples.

Grouping used clinical history reported by participants in a survey and questionnaire. Per germline, CDR1 LNHDA and CDR2 SQIVND (reference sequence). The CDR3 runs to 15 residues. The trim removed 3 bases at V and 5 bases at J, leaving 8 bases unmatched. As originally analysed: Cell counts per sample came from amplifying reference gene primers. Clones were read by immunoSEQ multiplex PCR, and TCRdb kept only the in-frame ones, dropping some. V and J calls and clone size are as listed in that table; D and trimming were resolved from the DNA. The repertoire holds some 200,000 clones, about 79% seen once, with 1.3% in the top ten.

The material sequenced was PBMCs or T cells enriched from blood (not recorded which). This TCR came from a woman aged 40-49 years with acute COVID-19. This chain joins TRBV19 and TRBJ2-7; 9 bases map to TRBD1. The CDR3 loop reads CASSIGTGSFHEQYF. The CDR3 DNA reads as TGTGCCAGTAGTATCGGGACAGGGTCTTTCCACGAGCAGTACTTC.